Following are 10 T cell receptor beta chains from one sample sequenced in a study of CD8 T cells in ankylosing spondylitis. One entry per CDR3 protein, called by TCRdb with MiXCR from the 5' RACE reads. The data contain about 36,000 distinct CDR3 sequences, about 6.3% of them seen just once; the ten biggest clones take up approximately 12%. Sequenced input: blood, either unsorted or a sorted T cell fraction (not recorded which). Receptors originate from a male donor with ankylosing spondylitis or in good health (not recorded which).

This clonotype was counted at least ten times. The chain carries TRBV19 and TRBJ2-3; D not resolved. Trimming left V 6 bases short and J 0 bases short, with 7 bases between. The CDR3 has 13 residues. Per germline, CDR1 LNHDA and CDR2 SQIVND (reference sequence). The CDR3 here is CASRPSSTDTQYF. The CDR3, as DNA: TGTGCCAGTAGGCCAAGTAGCACAGATACGCAGTATTTT. The variable domain in full, with the rest retrieved from reference TRBV19 and TRBJ2-3, is DGGITQSPKYLFRKEGQNVTLSCEQNLNHDAMYWYRQDPGQGLRLIYYSQIVNDFQKGDIAEGYSVSREKKESFPLTVTSAQKNPTAFYLCASRPSSTDTQYFGPGTRLTVL.

This clonotype was recorded at least ten times. This chain uses TRBV6-5 with TRBJ2-5; D is ambiguous. Trimming cost V 0 bases and J 4 bases, with 12 bases left between them. The CDR3 has 15 amino acids. Germline-derived CDR1 and CDR2 are MNHEY and SVGAGI. In DNA, the CDR3 is TGTGCCAGCAGTTACTCGAACGGCCTGCGAGAGACCCAGTACTTC. This codes for CASSYSNGLRETQYF.

This clonotype was seen repeatedly, ten times or more. J is TRBJ2-2 and V is TRBV6-4; no clear D. The CDR3 is 13 residues long. CDR1 is MRHNA, CDR2 SNTAGT, per germline. With 2 bases removed from V and 3 bases from J, the gap between germline ends came to 4 bases. In DNA, the CDR3 is TGTGCCAGCAGTGACAGGGACACCGGGGAGCTGTTTTTT. This codes for CASSDRDTGELFF.

This clonotype was picked up many times. This chain connects TRBV28 to TRBJ2-3; D remains ambiguous. Germline CDR1 is MDHEN and CDR2 is SYDVKM. Trimming stripped 6 bases from V and 2 bases from J, with 12 bases between. CDR3 length: 14 residues. The CDR3 nucleotides are TGTGCCAGCAGCGACTCGGACCACACAGATACGCAGTATTTT. Translating gives CASSDSDHTDTQYF.

This clonotype was seen repeatedly, ten times or more. The chain joins TRBV12-3 or TRBV12-4 to TRBJ1-2, with D perhaps TRBD1 (5 bases). V lost 6 bases, J lost 4 bases, and 18 bases lay in between. The CDR3 loop spans 15 amino acids. The CDR3 DNA is TGTGCCAGCAGCCCGGGACCCAGAGAAGGCTATGGCTACACCTTC. Translated, it gives CASSPGPREGYGYTF.

In its sample, this clonotype was seen many times. The chain couples TRBV12-3 or TRBV12-4 to TRBJ1-1; weak D call: TRBD1 (6 bases). The CDR3 sequence is 14 residues long. The ends were cut back, 6 bases at V and 4 bases at J, with 15 bases in the middle. The CDR3 bases are TGTGCCAGCAGCCCAACAGGGAGATCCACTGAAGCTTTCTTT. Amino acids: CASSPTGRSTEAFF.

This clonotype was recorded many times. The V call is TRBV20-1, the J call TRBJ1-3; the D is unclear. CDR1 and CDR2 from the germline V gene are DFQATT and SNEGSKA (reference sequence). V shed 3 bases and J shed 0 bases, with 21 bases lying between them. The CDR3 sequence is 18 residues long. CDR3 sequence (DNA): TGCAGTGCTAGGGCCCTTGAGGCCCCCAAGAGCTCTGGAAACACCATATATTTT. Translating it yields CSARALEAPKSSGNTIYF.

This clonotype has at least ten counts. This chain connects TRBV18 to TRBJ1-3; D remains ambiguous. Deletions cut 1 base from V and 1 base from J, with 8 bases between. Germline CDR1 is KGHSH and CDR2 is LQKENI. The CDR3 has 15 amino acids. The CDR3 sequence: CASSPQQASGNTIYF. For the CDR3, the DNA is TGTGCCAGCTCACCACAGCAAGCTTCTGGAAACACCATATATTTT.

Many counts were recorded for this clonotype. This chain connects TRBV5-1 to TRBJ1-2; 7 nucleotides align to TRBD1. V lost 4 bases, J lost 5 bases, and 5 bases stayed unmatched. Germline V CDR1 and CDR2: SGHRS, YFSETQ. The CDR3 consists of 13 residues. The CDR3 here is CASSTGQAYGYTF. The DNA for the CDR3 is TGCGCCAGCAGCACCGGACAGGCTTATGGCTACACCTTC.

This clonotype was seen repeatedly, ten times or more. This chain links TRBV28 with TRBJ1-1; D uncertain. Germline CDR1 and CDR2: MDHEN and SYDVKM. The length of the CDR3 is 15 residues. The V end was cut by 2 bases, the J end by 4 bases, with 14 bases between. CDR3 sequence: CASSLDLLRGTEAFF. The CDR3, as DNA: TGTGCCAGCAGTTTAGATCTTCTCCGAGGCACTGAAGCTTTCTTT.